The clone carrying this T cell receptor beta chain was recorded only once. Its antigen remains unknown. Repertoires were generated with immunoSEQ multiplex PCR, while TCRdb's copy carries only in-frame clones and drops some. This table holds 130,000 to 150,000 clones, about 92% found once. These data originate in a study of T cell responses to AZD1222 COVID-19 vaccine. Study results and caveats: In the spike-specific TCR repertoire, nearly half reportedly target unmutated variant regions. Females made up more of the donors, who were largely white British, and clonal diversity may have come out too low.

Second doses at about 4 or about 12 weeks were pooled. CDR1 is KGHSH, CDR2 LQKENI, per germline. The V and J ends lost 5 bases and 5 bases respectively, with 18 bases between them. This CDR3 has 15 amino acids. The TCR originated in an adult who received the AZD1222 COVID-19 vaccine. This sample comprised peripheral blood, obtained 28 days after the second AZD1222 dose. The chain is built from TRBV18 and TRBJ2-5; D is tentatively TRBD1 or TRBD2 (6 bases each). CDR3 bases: TGTGCCAGCTCAAATGACGGGGGCCCTCGGGAGACCCAGTACTTC. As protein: CASSNDGGPRETQYF.